This TCR beta chain was retrieved from a study of blood T cell repertoires in COVID-19. Study-wide background: The samples span acute and convalescent COVID-19 from the United States, Italy and Spain. PBMCs, B-cell-depleted T cells, or T cells provided the cDNA or gDNA that made up the material.

Concerning this clone itself: Germline is not matched at one junction end, which may reflect a read error.

The authors' processing: Cell counts per sample came from amplifying reference gene primers. Data came from immunoSEQ multiplex PCR; TCRdb stores just in-frame clones and leaves some out. Clone size and the V and J calls come from that table; the DNA yielded D and trimming. The sample includes around 82,000 clones, about 86% of them seen just once. The CDR3 extends over 15 amino acids. Germline-derived CDR1 and CDR2 are SGHVS and FQNEAQ. A Seattle source enrolled patients during active infection and followed them longitudinally. The receptor's source is a man older than 75 with COVID-19, enrolled during active disease. V gene TRBV7-8 combines with J gene TRBJ1-2; possible D gene TRBD1, 5 bases. Sequenced sample: peripheral blood. CDR3 in DNA: TGTGCCAGCACCTTAGGTGTCAGGGTTAACTATGGCTACACCTTC. It is translated as CASTLGVRVNYGYTF.